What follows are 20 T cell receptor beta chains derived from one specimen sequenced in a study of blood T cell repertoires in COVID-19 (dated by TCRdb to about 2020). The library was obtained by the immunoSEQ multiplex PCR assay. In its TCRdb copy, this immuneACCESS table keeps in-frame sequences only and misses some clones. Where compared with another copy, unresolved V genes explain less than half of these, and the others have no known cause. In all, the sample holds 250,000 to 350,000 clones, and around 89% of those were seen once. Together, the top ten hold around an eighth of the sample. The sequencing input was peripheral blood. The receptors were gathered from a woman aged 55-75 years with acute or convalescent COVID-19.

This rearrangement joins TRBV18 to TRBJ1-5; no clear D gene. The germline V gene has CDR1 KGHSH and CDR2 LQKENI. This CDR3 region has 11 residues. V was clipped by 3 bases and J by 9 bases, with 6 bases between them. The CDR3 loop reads CASSPGGPQHF. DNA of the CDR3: TGTGCCAGCTCACCCGGAGGGCCCCAGCATTTT.

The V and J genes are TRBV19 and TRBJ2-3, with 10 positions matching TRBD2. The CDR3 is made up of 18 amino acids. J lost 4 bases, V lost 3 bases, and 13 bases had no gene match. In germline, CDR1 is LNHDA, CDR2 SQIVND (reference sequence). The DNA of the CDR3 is TGTGCCAGTAGTATTTCAACTAGCGGGACAAGGGCCCCAGATACGCAGTATTTT. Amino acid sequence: CASSISTSGTRAPDTQYF.

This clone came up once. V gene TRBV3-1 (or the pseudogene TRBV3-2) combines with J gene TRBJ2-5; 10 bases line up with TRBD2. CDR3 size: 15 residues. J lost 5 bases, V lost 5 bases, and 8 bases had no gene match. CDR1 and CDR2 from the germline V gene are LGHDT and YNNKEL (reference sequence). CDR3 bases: TGTGCCAGCAGCGGCGTAGCGGGGGGAGGTGAGACCCAGTACTTC. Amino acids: CASSGVAGGGETQYF.

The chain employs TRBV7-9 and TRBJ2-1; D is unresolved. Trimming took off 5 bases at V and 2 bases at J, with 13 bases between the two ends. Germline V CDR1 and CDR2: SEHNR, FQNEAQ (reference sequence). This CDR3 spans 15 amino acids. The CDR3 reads CASSTSGPPYNEQFF. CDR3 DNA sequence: TGTGCCAGCAGCACCTCGGGTCCCCCCTACAATGAGCAGTTCTTC.

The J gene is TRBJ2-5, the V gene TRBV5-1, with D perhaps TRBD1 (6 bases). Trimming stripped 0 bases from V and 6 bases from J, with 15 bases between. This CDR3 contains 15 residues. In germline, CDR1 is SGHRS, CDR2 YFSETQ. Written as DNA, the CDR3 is TGCGCCAGCAGCTTGGAGGCAGGGGAGAGAAAGACCCAGTACTTC. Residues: CASSLEAGERKTQYF.

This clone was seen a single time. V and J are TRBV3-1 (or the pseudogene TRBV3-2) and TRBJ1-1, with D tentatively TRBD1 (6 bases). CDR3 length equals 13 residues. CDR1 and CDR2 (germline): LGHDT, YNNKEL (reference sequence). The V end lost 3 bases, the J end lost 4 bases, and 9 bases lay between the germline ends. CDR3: CASSHRTATEAFF. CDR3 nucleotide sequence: TGTGCCAGCAGCCATCGGACAGCCACTGAAGCTTTCTTT.

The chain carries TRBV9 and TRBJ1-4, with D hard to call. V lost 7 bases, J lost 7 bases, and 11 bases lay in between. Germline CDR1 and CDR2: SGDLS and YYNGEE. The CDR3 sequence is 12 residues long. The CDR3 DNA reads TGTGCCAGCCGAGGAGGAGGTGAAAAACTGTTTTTT. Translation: CASRGGGEKLFF.

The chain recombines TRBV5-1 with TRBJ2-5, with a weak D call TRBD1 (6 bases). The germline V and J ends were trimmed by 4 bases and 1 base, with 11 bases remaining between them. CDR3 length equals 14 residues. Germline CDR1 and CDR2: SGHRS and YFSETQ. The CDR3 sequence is CASSGDTRQETQYF. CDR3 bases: TGCGCCAGCAGCGGGGACACCCGCCAAGAGACCCAGTACTTC.

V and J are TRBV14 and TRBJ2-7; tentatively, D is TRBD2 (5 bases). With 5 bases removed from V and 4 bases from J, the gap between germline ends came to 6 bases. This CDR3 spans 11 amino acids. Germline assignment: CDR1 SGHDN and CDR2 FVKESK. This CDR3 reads CASSERYEQYF. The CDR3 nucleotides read TGTGCCAGCAGCGAGCGGTACGAGCAGTACTTC. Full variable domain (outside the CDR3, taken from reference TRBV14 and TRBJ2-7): EAGVTQFPSHSVIEKGQTVTLRCDPISGHDNLYWYRRVMGKEIKFLLHFVKESKQDESGMPNNRFLAERTGGTYSTLKVQPAELEDSGVYFCASSERYEQYFGPGTRLTVT.

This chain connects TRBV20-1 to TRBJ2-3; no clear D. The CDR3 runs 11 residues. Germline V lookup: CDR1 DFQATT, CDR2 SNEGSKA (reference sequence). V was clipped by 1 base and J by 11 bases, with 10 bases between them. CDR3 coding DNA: TGCAGTGCTAGAGCTATCGAAAGGCAGTATTTT. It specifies CSARAIERQYF.

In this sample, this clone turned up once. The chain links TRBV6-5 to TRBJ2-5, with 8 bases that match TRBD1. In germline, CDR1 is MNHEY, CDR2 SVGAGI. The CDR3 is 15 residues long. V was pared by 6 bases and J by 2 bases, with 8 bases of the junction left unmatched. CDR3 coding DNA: TGTGCCAGCAGCCGCAACAGGGGGACGCAAGAGACCCAGTACTTC. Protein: CASSRNRGTQETQYF.

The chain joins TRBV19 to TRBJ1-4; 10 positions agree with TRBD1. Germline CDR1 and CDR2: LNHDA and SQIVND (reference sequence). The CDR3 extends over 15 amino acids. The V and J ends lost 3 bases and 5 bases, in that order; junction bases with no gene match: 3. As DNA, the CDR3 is TGTGCCAGTAGTATGATGGACAGGGGGAATGAAAAACTGTTTTTT. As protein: CASSMMDRGNEKLFF. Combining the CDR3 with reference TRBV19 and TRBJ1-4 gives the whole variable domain DGGITQSPKYLFRKEGQNVTLSCEQNLNHDAMYWYRQDPGQGLRLIYYSQIVNDFQKGDIAEGYSVSREKKESFPLTVTSAQKNPTAFYLCASSMMDRGNEKLFFGSGTQLSVL.

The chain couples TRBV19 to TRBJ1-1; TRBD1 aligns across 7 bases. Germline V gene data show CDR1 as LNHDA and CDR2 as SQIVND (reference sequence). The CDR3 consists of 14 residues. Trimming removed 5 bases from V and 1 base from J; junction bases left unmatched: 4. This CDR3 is CASSRAGGNTEAFF. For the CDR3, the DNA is TGTGCCAGTAGTCGCGCAGGGGGGAACACTGAAGCTTTCTTT.

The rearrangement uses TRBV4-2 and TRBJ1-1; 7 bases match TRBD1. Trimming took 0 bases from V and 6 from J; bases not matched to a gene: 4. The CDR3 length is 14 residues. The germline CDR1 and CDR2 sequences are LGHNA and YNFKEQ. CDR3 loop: CASSQERGLSEAFF. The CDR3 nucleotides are TGTGCCAGCAGCCAAGAAAGGGGGCTGTCTGAAGCTTTCTTT.

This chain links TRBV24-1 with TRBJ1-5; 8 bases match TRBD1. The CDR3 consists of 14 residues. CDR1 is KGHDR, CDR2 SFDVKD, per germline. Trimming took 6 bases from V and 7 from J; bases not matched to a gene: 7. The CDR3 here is CATSSDRVQQPQHF. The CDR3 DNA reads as TGTGCCACCAGTTCGGACAGGGTTCAACAGCCCCAGCATTTT.

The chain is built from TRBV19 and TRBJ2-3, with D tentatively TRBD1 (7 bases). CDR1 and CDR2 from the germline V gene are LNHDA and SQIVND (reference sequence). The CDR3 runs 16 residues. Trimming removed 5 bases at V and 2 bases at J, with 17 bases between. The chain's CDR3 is CASSLRDSHFTDTQYF. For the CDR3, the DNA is TGTGCCAGTAGTTTGCGGGACAGCCATTTCACAGATACGCAGTATTTT.

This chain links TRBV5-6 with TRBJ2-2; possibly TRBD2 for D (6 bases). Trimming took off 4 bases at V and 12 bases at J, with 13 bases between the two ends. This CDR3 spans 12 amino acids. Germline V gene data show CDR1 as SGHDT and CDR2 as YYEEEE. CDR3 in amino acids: CASSRVGGKLFF. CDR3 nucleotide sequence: TGTGCCAGCAGCCGGGTGGGGGGAAAGCTGTTTTTT.

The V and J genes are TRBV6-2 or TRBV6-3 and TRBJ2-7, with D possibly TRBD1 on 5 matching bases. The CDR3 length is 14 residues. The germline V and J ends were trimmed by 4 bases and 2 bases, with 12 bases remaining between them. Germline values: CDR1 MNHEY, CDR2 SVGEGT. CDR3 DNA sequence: TGTGCCAGCAGTTGGACATCCCGGGCCTACGAGCAGTACTTC. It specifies CASSWTSRAYEQYF.

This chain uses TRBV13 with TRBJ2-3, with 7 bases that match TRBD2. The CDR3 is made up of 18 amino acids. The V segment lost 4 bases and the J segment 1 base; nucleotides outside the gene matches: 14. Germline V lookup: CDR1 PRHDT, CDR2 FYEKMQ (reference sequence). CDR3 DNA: TGTGCCAGCAGCTCAGAGGCCATTAGGGGAGGGGGCACAGATACGCAGTATTTT. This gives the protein CASSSEAIRGGGTDTQYF. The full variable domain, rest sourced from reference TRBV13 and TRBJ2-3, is AAGVIQSPRHLIKEKRETATLKCYPIPRHDTVYWYQQGPGQDPQFLISFYEKMQSDKGSIPDRFSAQQFSDYHSELNMSSLELGDSALYFCASSSEAIRGGGTDTQYFGPGTRLTVL.

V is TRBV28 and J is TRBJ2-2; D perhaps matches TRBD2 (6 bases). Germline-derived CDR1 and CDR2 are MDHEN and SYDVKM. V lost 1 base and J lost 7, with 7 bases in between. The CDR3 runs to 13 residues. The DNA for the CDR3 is TGTGCCAGCAGTTTATCGGGGGTCGGGGAGCTGTTTTTT. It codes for CASSLSGVGELFF.